The clone carrying this TCR beta chain was observed many times. This record comes from a study of response to subunit inactivated influenza vaccine. CDR1 is SGHDT and CDR2 is YYEEEE in the germline V gene. V was clipped by 4 bases and J by 5 bases; unmatched bases: 8. The CDR3 consists of 14 residues. TCRdb analysed the RT-PCR reads with MiXCR anew, one entry per CDR3 protein. This sample has about half a million distinct CDR3 sequences, with under 9% found just once. V is TRBV5-6 and J is TRBJ1-1, with 7 bases fitting TRBD1. Material: PBMCs from blood, obtained less than 30 months after vaccination. The clonotype originates from a man aged 45 to 75 who received an inactivated influenza vaccine. The CDR3 reads CASSNAGQATEAFF. The CDR3 DNA reads as TGTGCCAGCAGCAACGCTGGACAGGCGACTGAAGCTTTCTTT. The entire variable domain, with the rest obtained from reference TRBV5-6 and TRBJ1-1, is as follows: DAGVTQSPTHLIKTRGQQVTLRCSPKSGHDTVSWYQQALGQGPQFIFQYYEEEERQRGNFPDRFSGHQFPNYSSELNVNALLLGDSALYLCASSNAGQATEAFFGQGTRLTVV.